This T cell receptor beta chain was identified during a study of T-cell reconstitution after alpha-beta-depleted transplantation in children. Preparation of the TCRbeta library was carried out with unique molecular identifiers. Via MiXCR, TCRdb re-called the PCR reads, giving one row per CDR3 protein. The sample carries approximately 400,000 distinct CDR3 sequences, approximately 11% recorded once. This clonotype has more than one count but fewer than ten. Germline CDR1 is WSHSY and CDR2 is SAAADI. The CDR3 extends over 16 amino acids. Trimming took 3 bases from V and 2 from J, leaving 17 bases between them.

The sequencing used PBMCs from the stem cell graft donor, collected from the stem cell graft. The rearrangement joins TRBV10-2 to TRBJ2-7; D is perhaps TRBD2 (6 bases). This clonotype was obtained from a human donor who donated a stem cell graft to a child with acute myeloid leukemia. The CDR3 loop reads CASSEFGRTYPYEQYF. DNA for the CDR3: TGCGCCAGCAGTGAATTCGGGAGAACGTACCCCTACGAGCAGTACTTC.